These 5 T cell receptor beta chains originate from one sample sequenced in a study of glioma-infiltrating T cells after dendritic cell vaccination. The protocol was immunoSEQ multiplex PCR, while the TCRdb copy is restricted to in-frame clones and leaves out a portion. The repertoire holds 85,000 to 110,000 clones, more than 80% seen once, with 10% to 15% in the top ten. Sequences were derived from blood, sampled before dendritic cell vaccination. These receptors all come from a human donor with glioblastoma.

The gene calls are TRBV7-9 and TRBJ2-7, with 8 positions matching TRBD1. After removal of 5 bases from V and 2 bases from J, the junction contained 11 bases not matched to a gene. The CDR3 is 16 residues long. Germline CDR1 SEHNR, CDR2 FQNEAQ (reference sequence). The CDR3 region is CASSAPAGGATYEQYF. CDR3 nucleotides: TGTGCCAGCAGCGCGCCCGCAGGGGGCGCGACCTACGAGCAGTACTTC.

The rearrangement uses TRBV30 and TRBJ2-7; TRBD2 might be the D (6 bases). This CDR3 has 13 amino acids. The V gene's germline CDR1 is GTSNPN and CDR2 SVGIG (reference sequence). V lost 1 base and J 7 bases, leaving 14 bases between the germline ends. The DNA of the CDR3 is TGTGCCTGGAGTGAGCGGGTTTCGGGGGAGCAGTACTTC. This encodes CAWSERVSGEQYF.

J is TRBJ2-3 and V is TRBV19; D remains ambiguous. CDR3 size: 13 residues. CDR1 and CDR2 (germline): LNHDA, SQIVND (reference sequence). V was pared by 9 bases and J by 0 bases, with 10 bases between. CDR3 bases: TGTGCCAGCTACGATTTTAGCACAGATACGCAGTATTTT. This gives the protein CASYDFSTDTQYF.

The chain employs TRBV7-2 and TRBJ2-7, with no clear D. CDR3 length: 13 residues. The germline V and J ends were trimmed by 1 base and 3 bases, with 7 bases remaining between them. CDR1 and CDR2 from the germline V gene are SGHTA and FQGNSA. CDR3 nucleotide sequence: TGTGCCAGCAGCTTAGGAACCGGCTACGAGCAGTACTTC. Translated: CASSLGTGYEQYF.

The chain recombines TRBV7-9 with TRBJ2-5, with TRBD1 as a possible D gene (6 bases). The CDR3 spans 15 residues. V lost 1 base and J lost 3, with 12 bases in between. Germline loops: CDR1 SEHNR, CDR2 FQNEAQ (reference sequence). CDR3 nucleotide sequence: TGTGCCAGCAGCTTAGTACTTCGGACAGAAGAGACCCAGTACTTC. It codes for CASSLVLRTEETQYF.